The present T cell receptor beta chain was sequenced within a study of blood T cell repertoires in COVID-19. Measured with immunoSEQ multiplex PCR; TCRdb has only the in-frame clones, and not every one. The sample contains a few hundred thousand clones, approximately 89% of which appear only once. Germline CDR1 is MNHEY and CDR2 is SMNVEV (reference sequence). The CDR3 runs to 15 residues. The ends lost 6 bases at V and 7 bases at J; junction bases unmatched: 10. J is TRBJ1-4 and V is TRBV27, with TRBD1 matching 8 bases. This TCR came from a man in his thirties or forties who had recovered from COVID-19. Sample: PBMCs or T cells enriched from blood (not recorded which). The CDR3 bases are TGTGCCAGCAGGGACAGGGCTCTTTTTCCTGAAAAACTGTTTTTT. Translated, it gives CASRDRALFPEKLFF. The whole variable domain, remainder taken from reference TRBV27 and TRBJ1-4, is EAQVTQNPRYLITVTGKKLTVTCSQNMNHEYMSWYRQDPGLGLRQIYYSMNVEVTDKGDVPEGYKVSRKEKRNFPLILESPSPNQTSLYFCASRDRALFPEKLFFGSGTQLSVL.